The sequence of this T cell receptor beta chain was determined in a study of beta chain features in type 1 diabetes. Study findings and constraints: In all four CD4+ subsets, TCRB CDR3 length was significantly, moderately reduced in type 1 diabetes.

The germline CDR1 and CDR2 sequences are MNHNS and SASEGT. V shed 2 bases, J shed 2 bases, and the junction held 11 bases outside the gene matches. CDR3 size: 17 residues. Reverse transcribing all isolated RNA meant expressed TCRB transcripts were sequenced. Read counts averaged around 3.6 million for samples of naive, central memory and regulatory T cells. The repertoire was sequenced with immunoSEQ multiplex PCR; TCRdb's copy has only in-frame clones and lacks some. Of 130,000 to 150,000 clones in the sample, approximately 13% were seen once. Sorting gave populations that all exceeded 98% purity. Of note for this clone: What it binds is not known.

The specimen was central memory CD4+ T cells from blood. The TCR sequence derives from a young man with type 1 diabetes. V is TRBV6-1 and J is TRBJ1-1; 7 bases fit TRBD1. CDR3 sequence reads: CASSELAGGMGNTEAFF. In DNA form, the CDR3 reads TGTGCCAGCAGTGAACTGGCAGGGGGAATGGGCAACACTGAAGCTTTCTTT.